These 21 T cell receptor beta chains were all obtained from the same sample, sequenced in a study of T cells in Graves' hyperthyroidism and ophthalmopathy. RNA transcripts gave rise to amplified TCR beta CDR3 regions. First-round RT-PCR targeting the TCR CDR3 was performed with the HTBI primer set. TCRdb itself ran the multiplex PCR reads through MiXCR, one entry per CDR3 protein. The sample lists more than 50,000 distinct CDR3 sequences; around half were seen once. The sequenced sample was blood. These receptors came from a woman aged 25 to 39 with Graves' ophthalmopathy.

This clonotype showed up many times. V and J are TRBV5-6 and TRBJ1-1, with 8 bases fitting TRBD1. The trim removed 4 bases at V and 1 base at J, leaving 6 bases unmatched. The germline gives CDR1 SGHDT, CDR2 YYEEEE. CDR3 length equals 15 residues. The chain's CDR3 is CASSPWTGTNTEAFF. CDR3 DNA: TGTGCCAGCAGCCCCTGGACAGGGACGAACACTGAAGCTTTCTTT. Full variable domain (missing parts from reference TRBV5-6 and TRBJ1-1): DAGVTQSPTHLIKTRGQQVTLRCSPKSGHDTVSWYQQALGQGPQFIFQYYEEEERQRGNFPDRFSGHQFPNYSSELNVNALLLGDSALYLCASSPWTGTNTEAFFGQGTRLTVV.

The genes are TRBV9 and TRBJ1-6; D is possibly TRBD1 (6 bases). The germline V and J ends were trimmed by 4 bases and 9 bases, with 20 bases remaining between them. The CDR3 is made up of 16 amino acids. CDR1 SGDLS and CDR2 YYNGEE come from the germline V gene. CDR3 sequence reads: CASSLADGQGISPLHF. Here the CDR3 DNA reads TGTGCCAGCAGCCTCGCCGATGGGCAGGGGATTTCACCCCTCCACTTT.

J is TRBJ1-4 and V is TRBV20-1; D not certain. The CDR3 sequence is 14 residues long. Germline V gives CDR1 DFQATT, CDR2 SNEGSKA (reference sequence). V lost 0 bases to trimming and J lost 7 bases, with 12 bases between them. CDR3 loop: CSARDGSRGEKLFF. DNA for the CDR3: TGCAGTGCTAGAGATGGTAGTCGCGGTGAAAAACTGTTTTTT.

CDR3 DNA: TGTGCCAGCAGTGAAAAGCAGGGTCGTACAGATACGCAGTATTTT. Amino acids: CASSEKQGRTDTQYF. V gene TRBV2 combines with J gene TRBJ2-3, with D maybe TRBD1 (5 bases). In germline, CDR1 is SNHLY, CDR2 FYNNEI. V was trimmed by 2 bases and J by 3 bases, leaving 12 bases between them. There are 15 residues in the CDR3.

Turning to this clonotype: Being one base from a much bigger clone, this may be a read error. The gene calls are TRBV28 and TRBJ2-2; 8 bases agree with TRBD2. Germline values: CDR1 MDHEN, CDR2 SYDVKM. This CDR3 contains 18 residues. CDR3 in DNA: TGTGCCAGCAGTTTATTGGGGCTAGCGGGTGCCAGCACCGGGGAGCTGTCTTTT. Protein product: CASSLLGLAGASTGELSF.

This clonotype appeared many times. V and J are TRBV9 and TRBJ2-7; 10 nucleotides align to TRBD1. Trimming took 2 bases from V and 6 from J; bases not matched to a gene: 8. The germline gives CDR1 SGDLS, CDR2 YYNGEE. CDR3 size: 15 residues. The CDR3 DNA is TGTGCCAGCAGCGTCCTGCCGGGACAGGGGTCCGAGCAGTACTTC. Translation gives CASSVLPGQGSEQYF.

Remarks on this clonotype: Lacking the conserved final phenylalanine or tryptophan, this CDR3 likely reflects a read error. The CDR3 is CSARPQENTGAFS. The CDR3 DNA sequence: TGCAGTGCTAGGCCCCAGGAGAACACTGGAGCTTTCTCT. V usage is TRBV20-1 and J usage is TRBJ1-1; D gene uncertain. The length of the CDR3 is 13 residues. The germline V gene has CDR1 DFQATT and CDR2 SNEGSKA (reference sequence).

This clonotype has a count of ten or more. The rearrangement joins TRBV4-1 to TRBJ2-7; D ambiguous. Trimming cost V 1 base and J 6 bases, with 13 bases left between them. Looked up from germline, CDR1 is MGHRA and CDR2 is YSYEKL. This CDR3 is built from 14 residues. The CDR3 loop reads CASSQVGIDSEQYF. In DNA, the CDR3 is TGCGCCAGCAGCCAAGTGGGGATAGATAGCGAGCAGTACTTC.

There are many counts of this clonotype. The chain is built from TRBV5-6 and TRBJ2-3; perhaps TRBD2 as D (6 bases). The CDR3 consists of 15 residues. V was trimmed by 0 bases and J by 2 bases, leaving 10 bases between them. Germline assignment: CDR1 SGHDT and CDR2 YYEEEE. CDR3: CASSLVAGFTDTQYF. The DNA of the CDR3 is TGTGCCAGCAGCTTGGTGGCGGGATTCACAGATACGCAGTATTTT. The variable domain in full, completed from reference TRBV5-6 and TRBJ2-3, reads DAGVTQSPTHLIKTRGQQVTLRCSPKSGHDTVSWYQQALGQGPQFIFQYYEEEERQRGNFPDRFSGHQFPNYSSELNVNALLLGDSALYLCASSLVAGFTDTQYFGPGTRLTVL.

Many counts were recorded for this clonotype. V is TRBV7-9 and J is TRBJ2-1, with 7 bases aligning to TRBD1. CDR3 length: 15 amino acids. J was trimmed by 1 base and V by 4 bases; bases with no gene match: 4. The V gene's germline CDR1 is SEHNR and CDR2 FQNEAQ (reference sequence). CDR3 loop: CASSWDSGSYNEQFF. The CDR3 DNA reads TGTGCCAGCAGCTGGGACAGCGGATCCTACAATGAGCAGTTCTTC.

This clonotype was seen many times. The J gene is TRBJ2-7, the V gene TRBV5-5; D remains ambiguous. Trimming took 0 bases from V and 4 from J, leaving 8 bases between them. In germline, CDR1 is SGHKS, CDR2 YYEKEE (reference sequence). The CDR3 is 13 residues long. In DNA form, the CDR3 reads TGTGCCAGCAGCTTGGTCGCAGAATACGAGCAGTACTTC. Translating gives CASSLVAEYEQYF.

This clonotype was counted at least ten times. This CDR3 is CASSPDRLGSGNTIYF. The DNA of the CDR3 is TGTGCCAGCAGCCCCGACCGCCTTGGCTCTGGAAACACCATATATTTT. V is TRBV9 and J is TRBJ1-3; no definite D call. The CDR3 covers 16 residues. Germline V gives CDR1 SGDLS, CDR2 YYNGEE. With 4 bases removed from V and 0 bases from J, the gap between germline ends came to 14 bases.

The V call is TRBV4-1, the J call TRBJ2-1; 13 bases match TRBD2. The CDR3 is 17 amino acids. CDR1 MGHRA and CDR2 YSYEKL come from the germline V gene. The V segment lost 4 bases and the J segment 0 bases; nucleotides outside the gene matches: 3. This chain's CDR3 is CASSRLAGGLSYNEQFF. DNA of the CDR3: TGCGCCAGCAGCCGACTAGCGGGAGGCCTCTCCTACAATGAGCAGTTCTTC.

This clonotype was observed many times. This chain links TRBV20-1 with TRBJ2-3; TRBD2 agrees at 8 bases. J lost 3 bases, V lost 6 bases, and 11 bases had no gene match. The CDR3 runs 15 residues. The germline V gene has CDR1 DFQATT and CDR2 SNEGSKA (reference sequence). The CDR3, as DNA: TGCAGTGCCGTACCCGGGGGGGATGGAACAGATACGCAGTATTTT. Amino acids: CSAVPGGDGTDTQYF.

As regards this clonotype: One end of the junction varies from germline; a read error may be responsible. The rearrangement joins TRBV2 to TRBJ2-3, with D perhaps TRBD1 (6 bases). CDR1 is SNHLY and CDR2 is FYNNEI in the germline V gene. The CDR3 is 14 residues long. CDR3 DNA: TGTGTCAGCAGTCAGGGGTTGGACACAGATACGCAGTATTTT. Protein product: CVSSQGLDTDTQYF.

This clonotype was observed once. The CDR3 carries no conserved terminal phenylalanine or tryptophan, so it likely arises from a read error. The chain couples TRBV5-6 to TRBJ1-1; a possible D gene is TRBD1 (5 bases). CDR3 length: 13 residues. CDR1 and CDR2 from the germline V gene are SGHDT and YYEEEE. The V and J ends lost 0 bases and 8 bases respectively, with 11 bases between them. Here the CDR3 reads CASSLGGVTEAFY. In nucleotides, the CDR3 is TGTGCCAGCAGCTTGGGAGGGGTCACGGAAGCTTTCTAT.

This clonotype showed up many times. V gene TRBV9 combines with J gene TRBJ1-2, with a tentative D call TRBD1 (5 bases). V lost 5 bases, J lost 0 bases, and 14 bases lay in between. CDR1 and CDR2 (germline): SGDLS, YYNGEE. The CDR3 totals 15 residues. CDR3 loop: CASRAGTAANYGYTF. CDR3 in DNA: TGTGCCAGCAGGGCCGGGACGGCAGCTAACTATGGCTACACCTTC.

V usage is TRBV30 and J usage is TRBJ1-1; TRBD1 matches at 7 bases. The CDR3 totals 14 residues. V shed 1 base, J shed 3 bases, and the junction held 5 bases outside the gene matches. Germline V gives CDR1 GTSNPN, CDR2 SVGIG (reference sequence). The CDR3 DNA reads as TGTGCCTGGAGTGACACAGGGGAAGACACTGAAGCTTTCTTT. Its translation is CAWSDTGEDTEAFF.

There are many counts of this clonotype. The V gene is TRBV5-1, the J gene TRBJ1-1, with 9 bases matching TRBD1. The CDR3 runs 16 residues. In germline, CDR1 is SGHRS, CDR2 YFSETQ. V trimming: 5 bases; J trimming: 1 base; junction bases outside the gene matches: 9. The CDR3 protein is CASSSSPGQGNTEAFF. The CDR3 region has the DNA TGCGCCAGCAGTTCATCGCCGGGACAGGGGAACACTGAAGCTTTCTTT.

The chain uses TRBV12-3 or TRBV12-4 and TRBJ2-5; D assignment may be TRBD1 or TRBD2 (5 bases each). The CDR3 spans 14 residues. Trimming cost V 5 bases and J 3 bases, with 13 bases left between them. CDR3 DNA: TGTGCCAGCAGTCCATGGGACGGCGAAGAGACCCAGTACTTC. Its translation is CASSPWDGEETQYF.

The rearrangement links TRBV11-1 to TRBJ1-6; D might be TRBD1 (5 bases). The CDR3 is 14 residues long. Germline lookup yields CDR1 SGHAT and CDR2 FQDESV (reference sequence). Trimming took 2 bases from V and 6 from J, leaving 8 bases between them. CDR3 nucleotides: TGTGCCAGCAGCTTATCAGGGATTAATTCACCCCTCCACTTT. It yields the protein CASSLSGINSPLHF.